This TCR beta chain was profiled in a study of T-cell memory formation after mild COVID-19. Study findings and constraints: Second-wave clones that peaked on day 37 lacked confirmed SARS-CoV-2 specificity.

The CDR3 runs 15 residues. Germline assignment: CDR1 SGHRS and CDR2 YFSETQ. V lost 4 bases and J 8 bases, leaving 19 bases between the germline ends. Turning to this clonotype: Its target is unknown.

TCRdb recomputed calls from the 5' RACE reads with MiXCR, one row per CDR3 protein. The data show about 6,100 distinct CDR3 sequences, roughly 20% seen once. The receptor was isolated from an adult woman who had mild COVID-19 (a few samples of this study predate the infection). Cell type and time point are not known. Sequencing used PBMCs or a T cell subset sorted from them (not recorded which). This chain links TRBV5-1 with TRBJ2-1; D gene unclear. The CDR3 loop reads CASSPLWSKSHEQFF. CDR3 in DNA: TGCGCCAGCAGCCCCCTATGGAGCAAGAGCCATGAGCAGTTCTTC.